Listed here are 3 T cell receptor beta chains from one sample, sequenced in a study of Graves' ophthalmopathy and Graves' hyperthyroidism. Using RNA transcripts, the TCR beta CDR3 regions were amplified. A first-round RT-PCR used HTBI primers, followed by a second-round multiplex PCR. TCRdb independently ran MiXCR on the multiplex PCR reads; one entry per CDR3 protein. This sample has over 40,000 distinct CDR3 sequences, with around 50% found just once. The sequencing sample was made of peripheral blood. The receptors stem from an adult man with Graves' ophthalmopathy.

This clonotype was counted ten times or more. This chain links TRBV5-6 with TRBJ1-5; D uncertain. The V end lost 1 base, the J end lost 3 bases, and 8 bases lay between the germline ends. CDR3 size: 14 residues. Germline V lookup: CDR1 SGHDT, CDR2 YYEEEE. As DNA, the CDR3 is TGTGCCAGCAGCTTGTGGAGGGACAATCAGCCCCAGCATTTT. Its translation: CASSLWRDNQPQHF.

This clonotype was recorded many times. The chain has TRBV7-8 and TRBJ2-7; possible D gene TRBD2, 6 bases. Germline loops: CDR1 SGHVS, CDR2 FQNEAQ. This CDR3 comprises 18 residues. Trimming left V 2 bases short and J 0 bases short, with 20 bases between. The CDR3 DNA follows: TGTGCCAGCAGCTTAATTTTGGTGAACGGGAGACTCTCCTACGAGCAGTACTTC. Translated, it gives CASSLILVNGRLSYEQYF.

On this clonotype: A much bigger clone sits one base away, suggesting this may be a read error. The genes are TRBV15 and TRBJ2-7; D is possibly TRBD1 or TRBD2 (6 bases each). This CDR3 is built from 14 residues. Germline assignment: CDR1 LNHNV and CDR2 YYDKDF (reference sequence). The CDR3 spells CATSREGGIGERYF. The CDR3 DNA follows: TGTGCCACCAGCAGAGAAGGGGGGATAGGCGAGCGGTACTTC.